This T cell receptor (beta chain) was retrieved from a study of CD8 T cells in ankylosing spondylitis. The study, taken as a whole, reports: Significantly higher representation of disease-linked clones was reported for matched ankylosing spondylitis synovial fluid. One TCR beta motif, made up of under ten highly homologous variants, appeared characteristic of ankylosing spondylitis blood. Some of the motif variants had earlier been found in reactive arthritis patients' fluid and blood.

One entry per CDR3 protein, called by TCRdb with MiXCR from the 5' RACE reads. The repertoire holds some 140,000 distinct CDR3 sequences, with 8% to 9% as singletons. The V and J ends lost 3 bases and 8 bases respectively, with 11 bases between them. The CDR3 is 12 residues long. Germline CDR1 SGHKS, CDR2 YYEKEE (reference sequence). This clonotype was observed a handful of times. Its target is unknown. The sample was synovial fluid, either unsorted or a sorted T cell fraction (not recorded which). This receptor was obtained from a male donor with ankylosing spondylitis. The V and J genes are TRBV5-5 and TRBJ1-2; D call uncertain. This CDR3 reads CASSYTSYGYTF. The CDR3, as DNA: TGTGCCAGCAGCTATACATCGTACGGCTACACCTTC.